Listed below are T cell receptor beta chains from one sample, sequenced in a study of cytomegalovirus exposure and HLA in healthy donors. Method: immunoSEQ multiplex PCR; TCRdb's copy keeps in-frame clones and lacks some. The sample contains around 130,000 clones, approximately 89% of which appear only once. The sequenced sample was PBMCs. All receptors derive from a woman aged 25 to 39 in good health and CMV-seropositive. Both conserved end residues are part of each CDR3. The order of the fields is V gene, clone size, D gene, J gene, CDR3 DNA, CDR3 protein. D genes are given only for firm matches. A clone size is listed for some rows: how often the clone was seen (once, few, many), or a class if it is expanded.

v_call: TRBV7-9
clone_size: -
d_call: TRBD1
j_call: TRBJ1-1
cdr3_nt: TGTGCCAGCAGCACGCGGCCGACAGGGTTGGGCACTGAAGCTTTCTTT
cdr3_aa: CASSTRPTGLGTEAFF

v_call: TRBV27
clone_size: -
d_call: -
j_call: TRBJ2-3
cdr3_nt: TGTGCCAGCAGTAAGGACAGAGTTGGTACGCAGTATTTT
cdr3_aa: CASSKDRVGTQYF

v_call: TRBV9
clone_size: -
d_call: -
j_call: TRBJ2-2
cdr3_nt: TGTGCCAGCAGCCCCTTGAGCACCACCGGGGAGCTGTTTTTT
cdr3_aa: CASSPLSTTGELFF

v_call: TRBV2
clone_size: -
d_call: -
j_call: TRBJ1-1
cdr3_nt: TGTGCCAGCCTAGAGGGGGGGTTGAACACTGAAGCTTTCTTT
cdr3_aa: CASLEGGLNTEAFF

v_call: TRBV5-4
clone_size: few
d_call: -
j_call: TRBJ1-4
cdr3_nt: TGTGCCAGCAGCTTGGGAGGACTTGCAACTAATGAAAAACTGTTTTTT
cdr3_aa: CASSLGGLATNEKLFF

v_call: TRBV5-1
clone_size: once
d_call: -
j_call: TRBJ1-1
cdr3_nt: TGCGCCAGCAGCTTGAGCCTAAACACTGAAGCTTTCTTT
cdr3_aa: CASSLSLNTEAFF

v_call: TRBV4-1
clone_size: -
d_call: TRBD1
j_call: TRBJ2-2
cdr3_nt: TGCGCCAGCAGCCATTACGGACAGGGAATCGGGGAGCTGTTTTTT
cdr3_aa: CASSHYGQGIGELFF

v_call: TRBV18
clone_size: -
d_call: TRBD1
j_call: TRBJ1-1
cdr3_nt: TGTGCCAGCTCACCACCGGGGATAGGACAGGGGAGCGCTTTCTTT
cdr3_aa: CASSPPGIGQGSAFF

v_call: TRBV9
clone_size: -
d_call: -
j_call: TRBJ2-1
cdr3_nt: TGTGCCAGCAGCCTCCTTGAGGGTGAGCAGTTCTTC
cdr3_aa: CASSLLEGEQFF

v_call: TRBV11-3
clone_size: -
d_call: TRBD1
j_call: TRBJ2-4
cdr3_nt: TGTGCCAGCAGCTTAGTAACAGGGGCCATTCAGTACTTC
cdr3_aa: CASSLVTGAIQYF

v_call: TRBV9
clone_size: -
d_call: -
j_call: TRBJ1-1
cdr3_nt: TGTGCCAGCAGCGTAGGCAGGGGTACCACTGAAGCTTTCTTT
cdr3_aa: CASSVGRGTTEAFF